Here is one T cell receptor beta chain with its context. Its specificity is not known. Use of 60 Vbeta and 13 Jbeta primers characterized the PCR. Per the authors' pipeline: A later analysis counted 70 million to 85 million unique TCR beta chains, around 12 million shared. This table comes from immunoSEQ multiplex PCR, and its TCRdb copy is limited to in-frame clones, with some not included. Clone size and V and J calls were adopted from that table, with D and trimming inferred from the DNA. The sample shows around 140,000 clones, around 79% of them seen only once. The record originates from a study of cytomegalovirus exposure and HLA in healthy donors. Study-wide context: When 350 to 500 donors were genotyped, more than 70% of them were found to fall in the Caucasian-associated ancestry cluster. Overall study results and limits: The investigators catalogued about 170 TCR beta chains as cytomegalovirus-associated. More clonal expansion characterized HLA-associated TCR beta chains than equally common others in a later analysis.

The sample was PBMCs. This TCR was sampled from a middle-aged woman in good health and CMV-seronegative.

CDR3 residues: CASSLLTGYNEQFF. For the CDR3, the DNA is TGTGCCAGCAGTTTATTGACGGGTTACAATGAGCAGTTCTTC. The chain uses TRBV28 and TRBJ2-1, with unresolved D. V lost 1 base to trimming and J lost 4 bases, with 8 bases between them. Germline V lookup: CDR1 MDHEN, CDR2 SYDVKM. There are 14 residues in the CDR3.